This entry features one T cell receptor (beta chain) sequence. The data stem from a study of control samples from healthy donors and cancer patients. The ends lost 1 base at V and 4 bases at J; junction bases unmatched: 3. Looked up from germline, CDR1 is SGHTA and CDR2 is FQGNSA. The CDR3 contains 14 residues. The protocol was immunoSEQ multiplex PCR, while the TCRdb copy is restricted to in-frame clones and leaves out a portion. The sample comprises tens of thousands of clones, around four fifths of which are singletons, and around a fifth rests with the top ten. This receptor was identified in a man aged 25-40 years in good health. The specimen sequenced was blood. The chain links TRBV7-2 to TRBJ2-5, with 7 bases matching TRBD1. The CDR3 sequence: CASSLERGRETQYF. The CDR3 nucleotides read TGTGCCAGCAGCTTAGAGAGGGGGCGAGAGACCCAGTACTTC.